This T cell receptor beta chain was obtained from a study of identical twins. From the 5' RACE reads, TCRdb called clonotypes with MiXCR, one entry per CDR3 protein. This sample carries 1,800,000 or so distinct CDR3 sequences, roughly 35% of them seen once, and the ten largest clones take over 0.25%. This clonotype was seen at least ten times. Germline assignment: CDR1 KGHDR and CDR2 SFDVKD. CDR3 length: 14 amino acids. Trimming took 0 bases from V and 4 from J, leaving 5 bases between them. The receptor's source is a newborn girl in good health. The chain recombines TRBV24-1 with TRBJ2-2; D may be TRBD1 (5 bases). The sequenced sample consisted of cord blood. This CDR3 is CATSDLQGTGELFF. CDR3 sequence (DNA): TGTGCCACCAGTGATTTGCAGGGCACCGGGGAGCTGTTTTTT.